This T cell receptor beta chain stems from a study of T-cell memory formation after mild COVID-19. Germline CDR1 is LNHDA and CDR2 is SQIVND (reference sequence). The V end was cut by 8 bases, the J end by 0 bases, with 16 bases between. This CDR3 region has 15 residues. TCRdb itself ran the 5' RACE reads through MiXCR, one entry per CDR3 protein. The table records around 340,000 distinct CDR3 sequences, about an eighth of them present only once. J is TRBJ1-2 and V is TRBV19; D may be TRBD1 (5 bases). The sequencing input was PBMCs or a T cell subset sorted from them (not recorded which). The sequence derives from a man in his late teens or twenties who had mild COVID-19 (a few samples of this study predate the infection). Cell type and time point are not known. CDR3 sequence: CASLTGASANYGYTF. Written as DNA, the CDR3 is TGTGCCAGTCTTACCGGGGCCAGCGCTAACTATGGCTACACCTTC.